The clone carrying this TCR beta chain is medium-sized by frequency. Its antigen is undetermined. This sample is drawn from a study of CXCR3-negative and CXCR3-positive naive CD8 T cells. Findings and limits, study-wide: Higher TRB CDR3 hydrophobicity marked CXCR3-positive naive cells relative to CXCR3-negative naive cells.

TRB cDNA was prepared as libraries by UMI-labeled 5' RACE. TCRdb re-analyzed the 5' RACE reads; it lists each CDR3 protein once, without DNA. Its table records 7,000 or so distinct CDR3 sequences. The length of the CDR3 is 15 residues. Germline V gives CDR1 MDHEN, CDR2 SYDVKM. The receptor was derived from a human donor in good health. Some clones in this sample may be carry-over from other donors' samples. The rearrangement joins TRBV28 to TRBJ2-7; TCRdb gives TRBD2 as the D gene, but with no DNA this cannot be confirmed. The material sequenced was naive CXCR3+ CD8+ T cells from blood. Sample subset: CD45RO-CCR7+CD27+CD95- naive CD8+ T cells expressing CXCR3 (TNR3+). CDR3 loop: CASSLGRTSWYEQYF.